Presented here are 6 T cell receptor beta chains from one specimen sequenced in a study of Ad26.COV2.S vaccination and SARS-CoV-2 variants. Sequencing used immunoSEQ multiplex PCR; TCRdb keeps in-frame clones, though not all of them. The sample contains roughly 150,000 clones, more than 80% of which appear only once. This specimen was peripheral blood, taken after recovery from COVID-19. The receptors originated from a human donor who had recovered from COVID-19.

The J gene is TRBJ1-2, the V gene TRBV27; 7 bases line up with TRBD1. CDR3 length equals 13 residues. After removal of 10 bases from V and 0 bases from J, the junction contained 5 bases not matched to a gene. The germline V gene encodes CDR1 MNHEY and CDR2 SMNVEV (reference sequence). The CDR3 region has the DNA TGTGCCACAAAGCAGGGGGCTAACTATGGCTACACCTTC. This translates into CATKQGANYGYTF.

The chain has TRBV5-6 and TRBJ1-1, with 7 bases that match TRBD1. The CDR3 totals 15 residues. The germline V gene has CDR1 SGHDT and CDR2 YYEEEE. V gave up 0 bases and J gave up 5 bases; unmatched junction bases: 7. CDR3 protein: CASSLEDQGETEAFF. CDR3 DNA sequence: TGTGCCAGCAGCTTGGAAGATCAGGGGGAAACTGAAGCTTTCTTT. Full variable domain (remainder filled in from reference TRBV5-6 and TRBJ1-1): DAGVTQSPTHLIKTRGQQVTLRCSPKSGHDTVSWYQQALGQGPQFIFQYYEEEERQRGNFPDRFSGHQFPNYSSELNVNALLLGDSALYLCASSLEDQGETEAFFGQGTRLTVV.

J is TRBJ2-1 and V is TRBV2, with 11 positions matching TRBD2. The V and J ends lost 7 bases and 7 bases, in that order; junction bases with no gene match: 6. In germline, CDR1 is SNHLY, CDR2 FYNNEI. The CDR3 length is 14 residues. As DNA, the CDR3 is TGTGCCAGCACGACTAGCGGGGTATTGAATGAGCAGTTCTTC. Translated, it gives CASTTSGVLNEQFF.

The DNA of the CDR3 is TGTGCCAGCAGCCAAGAAGGGATGGGGGACATTTCCTACGAGCAGTACTTC. Translation gives CASSQEGMGDISYEQYF. V and J are TRBV3-1 (or the pseudogene TRBV3-2) and TRBJ2-7; D possibly corresponds to TRBD1 (6 bases). V lost 0 bases to trimming and J lost 1 base, with 16 bases between them. The CDR3 sequence is 17 residues long. Germline CDR1 reads LGHDT; CDR2 reads YNNKEL (reference sequence).

The rearrangement joins TRBV28 to TRBJ1-6; D unclear. Between the trimmed V and J ends, which lost 3 bases and 0 bases, there was a span of 6 bases. Germline V gives CDR1 MDHEN, CDR2 SYDVKM. This CDR3 is 15 amino acids long. The CDR3 region has the DNA TGTGCCAGCAGTTTCTCTAGCTCCTATAATTCACCCCTCCACTTT. This gives the protein CASSFSSSYNSPLHF.

V gene TRBV7-6 combines with J gene TRBJ2-1; 7 nucleotides align to TRBD1. V lost 2 bases to trimming and J lost 8 bases; unmatched junction nucleotides: 12. Germline CDR1 SGHVS, CDR2 FNYEAQ. This CDR3 is 16 amino acids long. CDR3 amino acids: CASSLNRDSYVYEQFF. The DNA of the CDR3 is TGTGCCAGCAGCTTAAACCGGGACAGCTACGTCTATGAGCAGTTCTTC.